The clone carrying this T cell receptor (beta chain) has a count of ten or more. This specimen belongs to a study of T-cell reconstitution after alpha-beta-depleted transplantation in children. Germline CDR1 is MNHEY and CDR2 is SVGAGI. V was pared by 2 bases and J by 4 bases, with 3 bases between. The CDR3 is 13 amino acids. Unique molecular identifiers tagged the TCRbeta library. A single record per CDR3 protein comes from TCRdb applying MiXCR to the PCR reads. The table has about 610,000 distinct CDR3 sequences, under 12% seen once; the top ten hold 3.5% to 5%. The genes are TRBV6-5 and TRBJ1-6; D ambiguous. The sequence was collected from a human donor who donated a stem cell graft to a child with acute myeloid leukemia. This material consisted of PBMCs from the stem cell graft donor, taken from the stem cell graft. The CDR3 loop reads CASSYQYNSPLHF. Written as DNA, the CDR3 is TGTGCCAGCAGTTACCAATATAATTCACCCCTCCACTTT.